This is a list of T cell receptor beta chains from one sample in a study of ipilimumab plus nivolumab after autologous stem cell transplantation. The assay was immunoSEQ multiplex PCR, and TCRdb's table has in-frame clones only and misses some. The data contain 10,000 to 15,000 clones, around 73% of them singletons. The sequencing here drew on PBMCs, taken in a trial of ipilimumab plus nivolumab as post-transplant consolidation. All receptors derive from a male donor with diffuse large B-cell lymphoma. Each CDR3 is given with its conserved first and last residue. Each record gives: D gene, clone size, V gene, J gene, CDR3 DNA, CDR3 protein. The D gene is left open where the match is weak. Expanded clones get a size class; other rows say once, few or many, or leave the size out.

D: .; size: .; V: TRBV28; J: TRBJ1-5; DNA: TGTGCCAGCAGCTTGACACGGGTACGAAATCAGCCCCAGCATTTT; CDR3: CASSLTRVRNQPQHF
D: .; size: .; V: TRBV7-2; J: TRBJ2-2; DNA: TGTGCCAGCAGCACACAGCGAGTTCTCTTCACCGGGGAGCTGTTTTTT; CDR3: CASSTQRVLFTGELFF
D: TRBD1; size: .; V: TRBV5-1; J: TRBJ1-6; DNA: TGCGCCAGCAGCTTGGACAGGGGTTCACCCCTCCACTTT; CDR3: CASSLDRGSPLHF
D: .; size: .; V: TRBV5-1; J: TRBJ2-5; DNA: TGCGCCAGCAGCAAAGAGCTGGAGACCCAGTACTTC; CDR3: CASSKELETQYF
D: .; size: .; V: TRBV25-1; J: TRBJ1-3; DNA: TGTGCCAGCAGTGACCAACAGGGATCTGGAAACACCATATATTTT; CDR3: CASSDQQGSGNTIYF
D: .; size: .; V: TRBV4-3; J: TRBJ1-4; DNA: TGCGCCAGCAGCCATCCGGGACCCGATAATGAAAAACTGTTTTTT; CDR3: CASSHPGPDNEKLFF
D: .; size: .; V: TRBV7-3; J: TRBJ2-6; DNA: TGTGCCAGCAGCTTAAGGCGGGATAGCTCTGGGGCCAACGTCCTGACTTTC; CDR3: CASSLRRDSSGANVLTF
D: TRBD2; size: .; V: TRBV5-4; J: TRBJ2-7; DNA: TGTGCCAGCAGCTTGTTGCTAGCGGGGCACGAGCAGTACTTC; CDR3: CASSLLLAGHEQYF
D: .; size: few; V: TRBV5-1; J: TRBJ2-3; DNA: TGCGCCAGCAGCTTCAGCGGAGGCGGGCTAGATACGCAGTATTTT; CDR3: CASSFSGGGLDTQYF
D: TRBD2; size: .; V: TRBV29-1; J: TRBJ2-1; DNA: TGCAGCGTTGGTGGGTCGTTGGGACTAGCTCGGAATGAGCAGTTCTTC; CDR3: CSVGGSLGLARNEQFF
D: .; size: .; V: TRBV27; J: TRBJ2-7; DNA: TGTGCCAGCAGTTTAGGGGGTAGGTACGAGCAGTACTTC; CDR3: CASSLGGRYEQYF
D: .; size: .; V: TRBV7-2; J: TRBJ1-5; DNA: TGTGCCAGCAGCCCCTCTTTCAATCAGCCCCAGCATTTT; CDR3: CASSPSFNQPQHF
D: TRBD2; size: .; V: TRBV30; J: TRBJ2-7; DNA: TGTGCCTGGAGCAACTTGGGCGGGAGGGCGAACGAGCAGTACTTC; CDR3: CAWSNLGGRANEQYF
D: .; size: .; V: TRBV5-1; J: TRBJ1-2; DNA: TGCGCCAGCAGCTTGGGACAGGAGGTGGATGGCTACACCTTC; CDR3: CASSLGQEVDGYTF
D: .; size: .; V: TRBV11-3; J: TRBJ2-7; DNA: TGTGCCAGCAGCTTCTCGCGGATATCCTACGAGCAGTACTTC; CDR3: CASSFSRISYEQYF
D: .; size: .; V: TRBV11-3; J: TRBJ1-1; DNA: TGTGCCAGCAGTCAAACCTATAGGAACACTGAAGCTTTCTTT; CDR3: CASSQTYRNTEAFF
D: .; size: .; V: TRBV6-5; J: TRBJ1-3; DNA: TGTGCCAGCAGGGACAGCTCTGGAAACACCATATATTTT; CDR3: CASRDSSGNTIYF
D: TRBD2; size: .; V: TRBV4-1; J: TRBJ2-7; DNA: TGCGCCAGCAGCCAATTCCTCCCGGGACAGGGACTAGCGGGGGCCGTCTCCTACGAGCAGTACTTC; CDR3: CASSQFLPGQGLAGAVSYEQYF
D: .; size: .; V: TRBV21-1; J: TRBJ2-1; DNA: TGTGCCAGCAGCCCTCCCAGGACAAGTTACAATGAGCAGTTCTTC; CDR3: CASSPPRTSYNEQFF
D: .; size: .; V: TRBV9; J: TRBJ2-7; DNA: TGTGCCAGCAGCGTTAAAGTCTCAGGGCCCTACGAGCAGTACTTC; CDR3: CASSVKVSGPYEQYF
D: TRBD1; size: few; V: TRBV12-5; J: TRBJ1-2; DNA: TGTGCTAGTGGCGACAGGGGGTATTATGGCTACACCTTC; CDR3: CASGDRGYYGYTF
D: .; size: .; V: TRBV7-9; J: TRBJ1-2; DNA: TGTGCCAGCAGCTTAGCGGTGGGGCACTATGGCTACACCTTC; CDR3: CASSLAVGHYGYTF
D: TRBD1; size: .; V: TRBV7-8; J: TRBJ2-7; DNA: TGTGCCAGCAGCTTCTTGCCCGGACAGGGGGCCTACGAGCAGTACTTC; CDR3: CASSFLPGQGAYEQYF
D: .; size: .; V: TRBV7-6; J: TRBJ1-5; DNA: TGTGCCAGCAGCTCCTTGGGGTCGGGCAATCAGCCCCAGCATTTT; CDR3: CASSSLGSGNQPQHF
D: TRBD2; size: .; V: TRBV25-1; J: TRBJ2-7; DNA: TGTGCCAGCAGTGTCCTAGCGGGGACATCAGGAGAGCAGTACTTC; CDR3: CASSVLAGTSGEQYF
D: .; size: .; V: TRBV9; J: TRBJ2-3; DNA: TGTGCCAGCAGCGCCGATCTTACGCAGTATTTT; CDR3: CASSADLTQYF
D: .; size: few; V: TRBV7-3; J: TRBJ2-5; DNA: TGTGCCAGCAGCTTGACAGGAGAAGAGACCCAGTACTTC; CDR3: CASSLTGEETQYF
D: TRBD1; size: once; V: TRBV29-1; J: TRBJ2-7; DNA: TGCAGCGTAGAAACAGGGGCAGCCATTACCTACGAGCAGTACTTC; CDR3: CSVETGAAITYEQYF
D: .; size: .; V: TRBV19; J: TRBJ1-4; DNA: TGTGCCAGTAGGGTAACTCATGACGTTCGTGAAAAACTGTTTTTT; CDR3: CASRVTHDVREKLFF
D: TRBD1; size: .; V: TRBV2; J: TRBJ1-1; DNA: TGTGCCAGCAGTCGGACAGGGCAGAACACTGAAGCTTTCTTT; CDR3: CASSRTGQNTEAFF
D: .; size: .; V: TRBV19; J: TRBJ2-3; DNA: TGTGCCAGTCACCTGGGAGGCAGCACAGATACGCAGTATTTT; CDR3: CASHLGGSTDTQYF
D: .; size: .; V: TRBV4-3; J: TRBJ2-7; DNA: TGCGCCAGCAGCCAAGATTACGGCAGGGGGGACGAGCAGTACTTC; CDR3: CASSQDYGRGDEQYF
D: .; size: .; V: TRBV6-5; J: TRBJ2-7; DNA: TGTGCCAGTTGGACAAGGACCTACGAGCAGTACTTC; CDR3: CASWTRTYEQYF
D: .; size: .; V: TRBV2; J: TRBJ2-7; DNA: TGTGCCAGCTGCCGGGACGTGACCTCATACGAGCAGTACTTC; CDR3: CASCRDVTSYEQYF
D: .; size: once; V: TRBV27; J: TRBJ2-5; DNA: TGTGCCAGCAGACCCTTTGGGGCAGAGACCCAGTACTTC; CDR3: CASRPFGAETQYF
D: .; size: .; V: TRBV12-5; J: TRBJ1-5; DNA: TGTGCTAGTGGTTTGGCACAAAATCAGCCCCAGCATTTT; CDR3: CASGLAQNQPQHF
D: TRBD1; size: .; V: TRBV5-1; J: TRBJ2-1; DNA: TGCGCCAGCAGCCTTGGGGACAGTTACAATGAGCAGTTCTTC; CDR3: CASSLGDSYNEQFF